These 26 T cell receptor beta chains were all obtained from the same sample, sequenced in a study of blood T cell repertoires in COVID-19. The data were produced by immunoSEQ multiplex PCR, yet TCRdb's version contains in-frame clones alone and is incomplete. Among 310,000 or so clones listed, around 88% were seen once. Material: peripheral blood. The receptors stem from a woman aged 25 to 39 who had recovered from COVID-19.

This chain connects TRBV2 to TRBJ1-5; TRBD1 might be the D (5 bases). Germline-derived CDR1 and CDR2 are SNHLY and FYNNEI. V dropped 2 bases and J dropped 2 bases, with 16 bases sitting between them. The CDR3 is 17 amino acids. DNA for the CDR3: TGTGCCAGCAGTGAATCCGGGGGAGGATTAGGCAATCAGCCCCAGCATTTT. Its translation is CASSESGGGLGNQPQHF. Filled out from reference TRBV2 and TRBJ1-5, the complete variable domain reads EPEVTQTPSHQVTQMGQEVILRCVPISNHLYFYWYRQILGQKVEFLVSFYNNEISEKSEIFDDQFSVERPDGSNFTLKIRSTKLEDSAMYFCASSESGGGLGNQPQHFGDGTRLSIL.

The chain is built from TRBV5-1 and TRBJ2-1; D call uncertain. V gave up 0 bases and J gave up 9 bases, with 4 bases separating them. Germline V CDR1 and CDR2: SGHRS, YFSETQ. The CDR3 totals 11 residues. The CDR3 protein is CASSLAGEQFF. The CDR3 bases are TGCGCCAGCAGCTTGGCGGGTGAGCAGTTCTTC.

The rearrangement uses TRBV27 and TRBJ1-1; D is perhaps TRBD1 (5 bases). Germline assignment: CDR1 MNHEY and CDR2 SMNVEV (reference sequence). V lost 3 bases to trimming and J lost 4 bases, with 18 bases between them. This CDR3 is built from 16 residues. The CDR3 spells CASSFQGGQRGTEAFF. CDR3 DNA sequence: TGTGCCAGCAGTTTCCAGGGAGGGCAGCGTGGCACTGAAGCTTTCTTT.

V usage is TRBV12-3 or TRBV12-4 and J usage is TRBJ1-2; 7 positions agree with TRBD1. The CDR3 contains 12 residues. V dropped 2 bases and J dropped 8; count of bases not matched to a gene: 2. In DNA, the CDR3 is TGTGCCAGCAGTTTATCGGGACAGGGCTACACCTTC. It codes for CASSLSGQGYTF.

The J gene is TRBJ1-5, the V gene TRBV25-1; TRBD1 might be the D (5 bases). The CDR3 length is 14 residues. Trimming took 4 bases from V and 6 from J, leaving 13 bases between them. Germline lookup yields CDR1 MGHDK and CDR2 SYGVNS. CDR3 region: CASSGQSLGQPQHF. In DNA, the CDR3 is TGTGCCAGCAGTGGACAGTCCCTCGGTCAGCCCCAGCATTTT.

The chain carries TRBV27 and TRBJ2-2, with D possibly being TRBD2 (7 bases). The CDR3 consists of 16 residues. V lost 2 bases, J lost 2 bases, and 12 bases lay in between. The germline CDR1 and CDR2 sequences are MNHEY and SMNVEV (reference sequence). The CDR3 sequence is CASSLRGAVNTGELFF. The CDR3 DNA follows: TGTGCCAGCAGTTTACGGGGGGCAGTTAACACCGGGGAGCTGTTTTTT.

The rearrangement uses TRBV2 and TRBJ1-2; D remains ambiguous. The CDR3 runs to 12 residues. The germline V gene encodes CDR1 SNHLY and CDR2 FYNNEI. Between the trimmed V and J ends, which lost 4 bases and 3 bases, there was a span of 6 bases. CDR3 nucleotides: TGTGCCAGCAGTGGCCGGTACTATGGCTACACCTTC. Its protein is CASSGRYYGYTF.

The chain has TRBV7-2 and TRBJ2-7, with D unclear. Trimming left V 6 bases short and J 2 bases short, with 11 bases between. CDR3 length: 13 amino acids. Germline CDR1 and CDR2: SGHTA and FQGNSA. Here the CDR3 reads CASSLAFAYEQYF. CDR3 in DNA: TGTGCCAGCAGTCTGGCTTTTGCCTACGAGCAGTACTTC.

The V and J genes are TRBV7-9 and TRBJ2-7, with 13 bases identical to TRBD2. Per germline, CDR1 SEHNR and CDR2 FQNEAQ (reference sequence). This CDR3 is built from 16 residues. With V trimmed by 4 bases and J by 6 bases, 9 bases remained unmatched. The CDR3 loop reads CASSSAAGLAGFEQYF. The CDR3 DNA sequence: TGTGCCAGCAGCTCCGCGGCGGGACTAGCGGGGTTCGAGCAGTACTTC.

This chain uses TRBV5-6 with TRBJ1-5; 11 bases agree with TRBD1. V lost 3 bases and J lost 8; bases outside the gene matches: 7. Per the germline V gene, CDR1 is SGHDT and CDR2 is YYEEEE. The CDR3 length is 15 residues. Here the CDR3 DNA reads TGTGCCAGCAGCTCTACCGGGACAGGGGGAGAGCCCCAGCATTTT. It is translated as CASSSTGTGGEPQHF.

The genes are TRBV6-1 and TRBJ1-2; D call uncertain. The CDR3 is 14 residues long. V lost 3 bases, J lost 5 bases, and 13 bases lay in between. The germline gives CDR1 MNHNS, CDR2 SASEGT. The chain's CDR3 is CASSEWTTPYGYTF. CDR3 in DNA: TGTGCCAGCAGTGAGTGGACTACTCCTTATGGCTACACCTTC.

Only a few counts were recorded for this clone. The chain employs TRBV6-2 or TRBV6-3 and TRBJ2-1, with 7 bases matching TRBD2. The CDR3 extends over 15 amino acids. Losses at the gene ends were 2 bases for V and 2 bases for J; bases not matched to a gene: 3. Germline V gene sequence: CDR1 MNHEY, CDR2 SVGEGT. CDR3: CASSYVLAAYNEQFF. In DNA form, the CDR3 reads TGTGCCAGCAGTTACGTCCTAGCGGCCTACAATGAGCAGTTCTTC.

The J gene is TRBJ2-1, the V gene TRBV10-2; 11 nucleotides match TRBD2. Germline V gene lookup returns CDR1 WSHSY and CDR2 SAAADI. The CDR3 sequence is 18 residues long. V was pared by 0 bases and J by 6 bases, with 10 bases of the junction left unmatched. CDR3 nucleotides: TGCGCCAGCAGTGAGTCCTCGCCTCTAGCGGGGGGCCTCAATGAGCAGTTCTTC. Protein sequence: CASSESSPLAGGLNEQFF.

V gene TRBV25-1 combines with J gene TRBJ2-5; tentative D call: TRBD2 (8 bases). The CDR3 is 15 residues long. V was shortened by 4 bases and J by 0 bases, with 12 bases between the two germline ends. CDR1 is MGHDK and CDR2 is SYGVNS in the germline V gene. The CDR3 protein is CASSAGGTDQETQYF. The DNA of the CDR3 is TGTGCCAGCAGTGCGGGGGGGACAGACCAAGAGACCCAGTACTTC.

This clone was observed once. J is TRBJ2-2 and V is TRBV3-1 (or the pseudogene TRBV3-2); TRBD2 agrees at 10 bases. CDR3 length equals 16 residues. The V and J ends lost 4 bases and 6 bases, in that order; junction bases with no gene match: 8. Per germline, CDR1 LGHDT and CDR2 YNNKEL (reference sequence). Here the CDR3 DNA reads TGTGCCAGCAGCCCGCAAGCGGGAGGGCCCTCCGGGGAGCTGTTTTTT. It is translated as CASSPQAGGPSGELFF.

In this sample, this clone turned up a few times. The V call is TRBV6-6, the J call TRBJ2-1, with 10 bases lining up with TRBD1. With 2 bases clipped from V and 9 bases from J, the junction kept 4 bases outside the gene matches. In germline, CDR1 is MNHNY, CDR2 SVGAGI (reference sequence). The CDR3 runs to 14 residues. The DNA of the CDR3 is TGTGCCAGCAGTTACGGGACAGGGGCTCCTGAGCAGTTCTTC. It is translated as CASSYGTGAPEQFF.

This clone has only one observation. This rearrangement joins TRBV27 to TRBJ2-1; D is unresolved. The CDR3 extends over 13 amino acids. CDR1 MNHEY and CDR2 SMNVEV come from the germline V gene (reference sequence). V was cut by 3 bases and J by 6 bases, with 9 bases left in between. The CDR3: CASSFLDANEQFF. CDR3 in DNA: TGTGCCAGCAGTTTTTTAGATGCCAATGAGCAGTTCTTC.

The CDR3 sequence is CAISEMRLQNEKLFF. In DNA form, the CDR3 reads TGTGCCATCAGTGAGATGAGGCTCCAAAATGAAAAACTGTTTTTT. The chain joins TRBV10-3 to TRBJ1-4; D is unresolved. CDR1 ENHRY and CDR2 SYGVKD come from the germline V gene. Deletions cut 2 bases from V and 5 bases from J, with 12 bases between. The CDR3 has 15 amino acids.

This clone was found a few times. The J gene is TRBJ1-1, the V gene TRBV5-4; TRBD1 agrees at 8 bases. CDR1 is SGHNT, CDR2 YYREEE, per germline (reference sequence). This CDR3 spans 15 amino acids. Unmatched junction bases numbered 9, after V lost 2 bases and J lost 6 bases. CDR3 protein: CASSLGQGAFAEAFF. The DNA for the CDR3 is TGTGCCAGCAGCTTAGGTCAGGGGGCCTTCGCTGAAGCTTTCTTT.

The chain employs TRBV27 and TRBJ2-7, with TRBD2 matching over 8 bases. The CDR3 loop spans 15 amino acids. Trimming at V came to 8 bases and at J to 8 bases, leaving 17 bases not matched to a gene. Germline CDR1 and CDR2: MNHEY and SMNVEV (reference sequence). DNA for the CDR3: TGTGCCAGCGGCCTCACCGGGACTAGTTACCACAAGCAGTACTTC. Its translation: CASGLTGTSYHKQYF.

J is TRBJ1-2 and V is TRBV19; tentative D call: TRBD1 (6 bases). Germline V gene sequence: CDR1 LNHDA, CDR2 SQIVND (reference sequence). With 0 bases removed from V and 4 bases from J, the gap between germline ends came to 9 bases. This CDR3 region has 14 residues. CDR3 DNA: TGTGCCAGTAGTATAGATTCGGACAGCTATGGCTACACCTTC. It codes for CASSIDSDSYGYTF.

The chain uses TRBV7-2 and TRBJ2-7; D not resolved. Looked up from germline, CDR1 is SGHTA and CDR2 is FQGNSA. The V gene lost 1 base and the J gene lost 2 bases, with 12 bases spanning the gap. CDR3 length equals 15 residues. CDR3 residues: CASSLGSGTPYEQYF. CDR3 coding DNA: TGTGCCAGCAGCTTAGGGTCCGGTACTCCCTACGAGCAGTACTTC. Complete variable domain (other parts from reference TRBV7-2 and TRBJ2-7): GAGVSQSPSNKVTEKGKDVELRCDPISGHTALYWYRQSLGQGLEFLIYFQGNSAPDKSGLPSDRFSAERTGGSVSTLTIQRTQQEDSAVYLCASSLGSGTPYEQYFGPGTRLTVT.

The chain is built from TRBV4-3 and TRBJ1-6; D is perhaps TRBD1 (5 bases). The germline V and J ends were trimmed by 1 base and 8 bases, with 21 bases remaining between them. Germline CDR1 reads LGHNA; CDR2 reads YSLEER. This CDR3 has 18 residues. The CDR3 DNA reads TGCGCCAGCAGCCAAGCCTCGCCGGGGGACCGACGTTATTCACCCCTCCACTTT. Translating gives CASSQASPGDRRYSPLHF.

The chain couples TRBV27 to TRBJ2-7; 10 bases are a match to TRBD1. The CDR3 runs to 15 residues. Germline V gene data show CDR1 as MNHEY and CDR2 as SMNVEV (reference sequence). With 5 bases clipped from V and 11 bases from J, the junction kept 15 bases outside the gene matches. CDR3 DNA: TGTGCCAGCAGTGAAATCCGGGACAGGGGACTCTTGGAGTACTTC. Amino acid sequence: CASSEIRDRGLLEYF.

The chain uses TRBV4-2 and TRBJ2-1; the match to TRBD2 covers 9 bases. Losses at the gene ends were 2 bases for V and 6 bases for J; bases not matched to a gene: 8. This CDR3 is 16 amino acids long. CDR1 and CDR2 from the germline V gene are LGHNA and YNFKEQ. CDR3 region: CASSQNVAGVGNEQFF. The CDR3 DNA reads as TGTGCCAGCAGCCAAAACGTAGCGGGAGTGGGCAATGAGCAGTTCTTC.

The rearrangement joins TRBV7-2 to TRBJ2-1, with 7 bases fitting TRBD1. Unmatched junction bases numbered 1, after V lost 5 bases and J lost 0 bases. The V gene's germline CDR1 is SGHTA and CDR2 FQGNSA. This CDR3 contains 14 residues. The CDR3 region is CASSDRASYNEQFF. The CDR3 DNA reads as TGTGCCAGCAGCGACAGGGCCTCCTACAATGAGCAGTTCTTC.